The present T cell receptor beta chain was sequenced within a study of T cells expressing NK-cell markers. One entry per CDR3 protein, without DNA, is what TCRdb gives after re-calling the 5' RACE reads. The sample yields under 600,000 distinct CDR3 sequences, of which the top ten take up more than 1.4%. Sequenced material: blood T cells: a sorted CD56 or NKG2C T cell subset, CD4+ or CD8+ T cells, or bulk PBMC T cells (not recorded which). The origin of this receptor is a woman aged 45 to 65 in good health.

Here the CDR3 reads CSVRDGMNTEAFF. The V gene is TRBV29-1, the J gene TRBJ1-1. The CDR3 is made up of 13 amino acids. Looked up from germline, CDR1 is SQVTM and CDR2 is ANQGSEA. Using reference TRBV29-1 and TRBJ1-1 for the parts outside the CDR3, the full variable domain is SAVISQKPSRDICQRGTSLTIQCQVDSQVTMMFWYRQQPGQSLTLIATANQGSEATYESGFVIDKFPISRPNLTFSTLTVSNMSPEDSSIYLCSVRDGMNTEAFFGQGTRLTVV.